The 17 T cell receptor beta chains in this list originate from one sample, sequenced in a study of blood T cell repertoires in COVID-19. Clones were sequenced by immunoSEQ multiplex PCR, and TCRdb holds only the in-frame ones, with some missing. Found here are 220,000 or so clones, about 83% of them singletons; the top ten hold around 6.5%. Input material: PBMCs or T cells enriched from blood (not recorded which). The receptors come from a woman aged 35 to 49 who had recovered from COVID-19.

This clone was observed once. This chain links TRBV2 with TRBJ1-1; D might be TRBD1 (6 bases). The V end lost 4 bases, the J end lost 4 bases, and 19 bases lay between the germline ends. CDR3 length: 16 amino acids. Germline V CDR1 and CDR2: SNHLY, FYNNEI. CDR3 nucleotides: TGTGCCAGCAGTGCCAAGGGGAGACAGGTTGGCACTGAAGCTTTCTTT. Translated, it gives CASSAKGRQVGTEAFF. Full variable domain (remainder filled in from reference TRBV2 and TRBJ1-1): EPEVTQTPSHQVTQMGQEVILRCVPISNHLYFYWYRQILGQKVEFLVSFYNNEISEKSEIFDDQFSVERPDGSNFTLKIRSTKLEDSAMYFCASSAKGRQVGTEAFFGQGTRLTVV.

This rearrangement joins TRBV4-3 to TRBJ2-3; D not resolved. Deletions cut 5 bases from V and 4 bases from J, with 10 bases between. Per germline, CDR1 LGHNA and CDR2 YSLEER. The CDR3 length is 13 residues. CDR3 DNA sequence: TGCGCCAGCAGCGTATACTTGGCAGATACGCAGTATTTT. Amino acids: CASSVYLADTQYF.

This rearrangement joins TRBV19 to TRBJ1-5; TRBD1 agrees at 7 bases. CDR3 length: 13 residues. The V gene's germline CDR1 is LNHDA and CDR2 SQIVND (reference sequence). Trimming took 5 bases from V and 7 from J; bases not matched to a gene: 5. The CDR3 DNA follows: TGTGCCAGTAGTTTACAGGGGCGGCAGCCCCAGCATTTT. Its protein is CASSLQGRQPQHF.

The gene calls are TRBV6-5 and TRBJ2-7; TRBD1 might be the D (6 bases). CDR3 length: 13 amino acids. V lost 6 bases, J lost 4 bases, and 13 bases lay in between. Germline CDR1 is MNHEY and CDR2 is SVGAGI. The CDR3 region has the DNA TGTGCCAGCAGGTCACAGGGTGGGTACGAGCAGTACTTC. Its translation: CASRSQGGYEQYF.

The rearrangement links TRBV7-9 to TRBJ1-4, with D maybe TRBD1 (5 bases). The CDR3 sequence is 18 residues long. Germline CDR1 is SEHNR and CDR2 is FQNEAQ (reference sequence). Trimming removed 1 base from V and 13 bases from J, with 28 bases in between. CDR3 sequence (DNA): TGTGCCAGCAGCTTAGAGAGGTTTCTTAAGCCGGACATTCATCGACTGTTTTTT. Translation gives CASSLERFLKPDIHRLFF.

The CDR3 region has the DNA TGTGCCAGGGAGACCGGATCGGCCTACGAGCAGTACGTC. Protein: CARETGSAYEQYV. The rearrangement uses TRBV2 and TRBJ2-7; D is ambiguous. The CDR3 is 13 amino acids. Germline CDR1 SNHLY, CDR2 FYNNEI. V was pared by 9 bases and J by 2 bases, with 14 bases between.

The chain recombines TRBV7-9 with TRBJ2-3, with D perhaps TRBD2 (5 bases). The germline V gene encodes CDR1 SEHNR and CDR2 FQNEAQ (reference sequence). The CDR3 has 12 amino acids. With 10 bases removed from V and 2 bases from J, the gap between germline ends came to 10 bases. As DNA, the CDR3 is TGTGCCACCTCCGGGGTCACAGATACGCAGTATTTT. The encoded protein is CATSGVTDTQYF.

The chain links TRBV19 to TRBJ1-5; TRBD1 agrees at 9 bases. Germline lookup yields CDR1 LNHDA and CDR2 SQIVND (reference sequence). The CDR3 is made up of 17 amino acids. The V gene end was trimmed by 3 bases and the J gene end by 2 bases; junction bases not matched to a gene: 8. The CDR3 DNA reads TGTGCCAGTAGTATGGGAACAGGGGGCGAAGGCAATCAGCCCCAGCATTTT. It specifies CASSMGTGGEGNQPQHF.

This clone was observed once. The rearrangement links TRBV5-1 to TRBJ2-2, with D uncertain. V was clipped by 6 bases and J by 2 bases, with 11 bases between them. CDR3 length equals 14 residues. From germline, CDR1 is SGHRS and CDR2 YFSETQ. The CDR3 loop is CASTSPPNTGELFF. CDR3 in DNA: TGCGCCAGCACCTCTCCTCCCAACACCGGGGAGCTGTTTTTT.

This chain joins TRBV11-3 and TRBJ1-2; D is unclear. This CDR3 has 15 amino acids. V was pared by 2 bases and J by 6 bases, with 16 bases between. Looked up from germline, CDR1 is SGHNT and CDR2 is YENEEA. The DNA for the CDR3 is TGTGCCAGCAGCTTACGCCTCGGGGAAATGAATGGCTACACCTTC. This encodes CASSLRLGEMNGYTF.

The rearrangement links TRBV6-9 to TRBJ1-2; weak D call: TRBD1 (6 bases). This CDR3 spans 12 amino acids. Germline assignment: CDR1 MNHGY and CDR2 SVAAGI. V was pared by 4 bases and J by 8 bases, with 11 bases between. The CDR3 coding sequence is TGTGCCAGCAGTTTTAACAGGGAAGGCTACACCTTC. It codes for CASSFNREGYTF.

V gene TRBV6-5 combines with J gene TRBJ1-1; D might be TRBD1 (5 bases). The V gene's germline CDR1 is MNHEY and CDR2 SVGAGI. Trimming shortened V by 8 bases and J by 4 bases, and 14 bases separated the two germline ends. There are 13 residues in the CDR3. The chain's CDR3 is CASHPRQGTEAFF. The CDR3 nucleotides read TGTGCCAGCCACCCCAGGCAGGGCACTGAAGCTTTCTTT.

CDR3 residues: CASSPQGALTNYGYTF. CDR3 DNA sequence: TGCGCCAGCAGCCCACAGGGGGCGCTTACAAACTATGGCTACACCTTC. The chain recombines TRBV5-1 with TRBJ1-2, with 9 bases aligning to TRBD1. The V and J ends lost 4 bases and 2 bases, in that order; junction bases with no gene match: 9. Germline V gene lookup returns CDR1 SGHRS and CDR2 YFSETQ. The CDR3 loop spans 16 amino acids.

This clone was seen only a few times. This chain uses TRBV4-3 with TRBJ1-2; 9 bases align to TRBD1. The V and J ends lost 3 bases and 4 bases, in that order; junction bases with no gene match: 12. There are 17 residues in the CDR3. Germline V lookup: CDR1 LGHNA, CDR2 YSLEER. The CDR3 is CASSQTPGQGISYGYTF. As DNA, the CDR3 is TGCGCCAGCAGCCAGACCCCAGGACAGGGGATTAGCTATGGCTACACCTTC.

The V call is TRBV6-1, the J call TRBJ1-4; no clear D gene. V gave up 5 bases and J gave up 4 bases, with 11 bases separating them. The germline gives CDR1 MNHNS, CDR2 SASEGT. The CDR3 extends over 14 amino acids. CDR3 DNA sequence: TGTGCCAGCAGTTATGGCCAGCGTAATGAAAAACTGTTTTTT. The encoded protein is CASSYGQRNEKLFF.

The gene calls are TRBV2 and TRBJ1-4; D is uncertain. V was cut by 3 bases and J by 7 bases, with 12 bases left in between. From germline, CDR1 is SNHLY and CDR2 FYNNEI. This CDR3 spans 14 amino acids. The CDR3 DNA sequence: TGTGCCAGCAGTGAGGTTAGGAGCACTGAAAAACTGTTTTTT. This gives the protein CASSEVRSTEKLFF.

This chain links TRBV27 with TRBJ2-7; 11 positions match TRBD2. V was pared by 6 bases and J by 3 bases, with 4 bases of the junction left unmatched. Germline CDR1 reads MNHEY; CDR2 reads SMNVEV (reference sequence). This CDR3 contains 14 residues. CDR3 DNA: TGTGCCAGCAGGCTAGCGGGAGGTCACTACGAGCAGTACTTC. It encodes CASRLAGGHYEQYF.